The 22 T cell receptor beta chains in this list originate from one sample, sequenced in a study of CD8 T cells in ankylosing spondylitis. General study findings and limits: Typical of ankylosing spondylitis blood, it appeared, was a TCR beta motif of eight highly homologous variants.

No antigens are known for them. TCRdb called the 5' RACE reads again in MiXCR, with one record for every CDR3 protein. The sample contains some 840,000 distinct CDR3 sequences, roughly 10% of which appear only once. The sequenced sample consisted of blood, either unsorted or a sorted T cell fraction (not recorded which). The origin of the receptors is a male donor with ankylosing spondylitis.

This clonotype has just a few counts. The V call is TRBV20-1, the J call TRBJ2-5; 11 bases are shared with TRBD2. Unmatched junction bases numbered 3, after V lost 3 bases and J lost 3 bases. CDR1 and CDR2 from the germline V gene are DFQATT and SNEGSKA (reference sequence). The CDR3 spans 14 residues. This CDR3 is CSASTTSGKETQYF. The CDR3 bases are TGCAGTGCTAGTACGACTAGCGGGAAAGAGACCCAGTACTTC.

The chain's CDR3 is CASSRNPDTQYF. CDR3 nucleotide sequence: TGTGCCAGCAGCCGGAACCCAGATACGCAGTATTTT. V is TRBV14 and J is TRBJ2-3; D ambiguous. The V end was cut by 4 bases, the J end by 4 bases, with 6 bases between. CDR1 and CDR2 from the germline V gene are SGHDN and FVKESK. The length of the CDR3 is 12 residues.

This clonotype was picked up a small number of times. The chain combines TRBV6-2 or TRBV6-3 with TRBJ2-4; no clear D gene. Germline V gene lookup returns CDR1 MNHEY and CDR2 SVGEGT. V gave up 2 bases and J gave up 1 base, with 12 bases separating them. The CDR3 sequence is 16 residues long. The CDR3 DNA follows: TGTGCCAGCAGTTACGTTCTCTTCAGGGCCAAAAACATTCAGTACTTC. Its protein is CASSYVLFRAKNIQYF.

The chain uses TRBV7-9 and TRBJ2-5; D possibly uses TRBD1 or TRBD2 (5 bases each). The CDR3 spans 14 residues. Germline V lookup: CDR1 SEHNR, CDR2 FQNEAQ (reference sequence). The V gene lost 4 bases and the J gene lost 4 bases, with 13 bases spanning the gap. In nucleotides, the CDR3 is TGTGCCAGCAGCTCTAGTTGGGGGAGAGAGACCCAGTACTTC. As protein: CASSSSWGRETQYF. Full variable domain (missing parts from reference TRBV7-9 and TRBJ2-5): DTGVSQNPRHKITKRGQNVTFRCDPISEHNRLYWYRQTLGQGPEFLTYFQNEAQLEKSRLLSDRFSAERPKGSFSTLEIQRTEQGDSAMYLCASSSSWGRETQYFGPGTRLLVL.

J is TRBJ2-5 and V is TRBV7-3; D is perhaps TRBD1 or TRBD2 (5 bases each). CDR1 and CDR2 from the germline V gene are SGHTA and FQGTGA. This CDR3 contains 13 residues. Trimming stripped 4 bases from V and 4 bases from J, with 10 bases between. The CDR3 region has the DNA TGTGCCAGCAGCTCCTACGGGGCAGAGACCCAGTACTTC. Translating gives CASSSYGAETQYF. Using reference TRBV7-3 and TRBJ2-5 for the parts outside the CDR3, the full variable domain is GAGVSQTPSNKVTEKGKYVELRCDPISGHTALYWYRQSLGQGPEFLIYFQGTGAADDSGLPNDRFFAVRPEGSVSTLKIQRTERGDSAVYLCASSSYGAETQYFGPGTRLLVL.

This clonotype was counted only a few times. V usage is TRBV5-1 and J usage is TRBJ2-5, with D tentatively TRBD2 (6 bases). CDR1 and CDR2 from the germline V gene are SGHRS and YFSETQ. CDR3 length: 16 amino acids. The V gene lost 0 bases and the J gene lost 1 base, with 13 bases spanning the gap. The CDR3 DNA is TGCGCCAGCAGCTTGGGCCGAAGGAGGGTCCAAGAGACCCAGTACTTC. Amino acids: CASSLGRRRVQETQYF.

The V gene is TRBV15, the J gene TRBJ2-7; the D is unclear. This CDR3 has 13 amino acids. V lost 1 base, J lost 3 bases, and 7 bases lay in between. In germline, CDR1 is LNHNV, CDR2 YYDKDF (reference sequence). The CDR3 here is CATSRVGVYEQYF. CDR3 coding DNA: TGTGCCACCAGCAGAGTCGGAGTCTACGAGCAGTACTTC.

This clonotype was observed a few times. The chain employs TRBV7-2 and TRBJ2-1; TRBD2 might be the D (6 bases). Per the germline V gene, CDR1 is SGHTA and CDR2 is FQGNSA. Trimming pared 1 base from V and 14 bases from J, leaving 12 bases between. The CDR3 runs 12 residues. For the CDR3, the DNA is TGTGCCAGCAGCTTAGAAGGCTGGAGGGAGTTCTTC. It yields the protein CASSLEGWREFF.

The J gene is TRBJ2-4, the V gene TRBV5-6; a weak D match, TRBD1 (5 bases). Trimming pared 2 bases from V and 4 bases from J, leaving 10 bases between. Germline CDR1 reads SGHDT; CDR2 reads YYEEEE. The CDR3 is 14 amino acids. The CDR3 loop is CASSFQGMKNIQYF. The CDR3 bases are TGTGCCAGCAGCTTCCAGGGTATGAAAAACATTCAGTACTTC.

CDR3 sequence reads: CSARDRLSYEQYF. The CDR3 bases are TGCAGTGCTAGGGACAGGCTCTCGTACGAGCAGTACTTC. V is TRBV20-1 and J is TRBJ2-7; 7 nucleotides match TRBD1. Germline loops: CDR1 DFQATT, CDR2 SNEGSKA (reference sequence). The CDR3 contains 13 residues. Losses at the gene ends were 3 bases for V and 4 bases for J; bases not matched to a gene: 6.

V and J are TRBV6-1 and TRBJ2-7, with 10 positions matching TRBD2. V lost 7 bases and J lost 2; bases outside the gene matches: 5. The CDR3 runs to 14 residues. Per the germline V gene, CDR1 is MNHNS and CDR2 is SASEGT. In DNA, the CDR3 is TGTGCCAGCAAAGCGGGGGGGTCAACCTACGAGCAGTACTTC. This gives the protein CASKAGGSTYEQYF.

This clonotype turned up a few times. The chain joins TRBV7-2 to TRBJ2-5; D is unclear. Germline values: CDR1 SGHTA, CDR2 FQGNSA. V dropped 1 base and J dropped 5 bases, with 11 bases sitting between them. The CDR3 covers 14 residues. The CDR3 DNA is TGTGCCAGCAGCTTAGTTTGGGGAACGGAGACCCAGTACTTC. This translates into CASSLVWGTETQYF.

This clonotype was seen ten or more times. CDR3 sequence (DNA): TGTGCCAGCAGTTTAGCCCCGGGGGCGCGATATGGCTACACCTTC. It translates to CASSLAPGARYGYTF. This chain uses TRBV12-3 or TRBV12-4 with TRBJ1-2; possibly TRBD1 for D (6 bases). The CDR3 covers 15 residues. V lost 0 bases and J 5 bases, leaving 13 bases between the germline ends.

This clonotype showed up just a few times. This sequence joins TRBV28 and TRBJ2-7; no clear D gene. Germline V CDR1 and CDR2: MDHEN, SYDVKM. Trimming left V 6 bases short and J 2 bases short, with 14 bases between. The CDR3 is made up of 14 amino acids. The CDR3 DNA sequence: TGTGCCAGCAGCCCGCCTGGGTCTGCCTACGAGCAGTACTTC. Residues: CASSPPGSAYEQYF.

This clonotype was recorded a few times. The chain uses TRBV25-1 and TRBJ2-1; TRBD1 agrees at 7 bases. This CDR3 spans 17 amino acids. With V trimmed by 2 bases and J by 0 bases, 7 bases remained unmatched. Germline assignment: CDR1 MGHDK and CDR2 SYGVNS. CDR3 sequence reads: CASSELQGESSYNEQFF. The CDR3 nucleotides read TGTGCCAGCAGTGAACTTCAGGGGGAGAGCTCCTACAATGAGCAGTTCTTC.

Only a few counts were recorded for this clonotype. J is TRBJ2-3 and V is TRBV29-1, with D perhaps matching TRBD2 (5 bases). The germline V gene encodes CDR1 SQVTM and CDR2 ANQGSEA. CDR3 size: 13 residues. V was clipped by 4 bases and J by 8 bases, with 16 bases between them. The CDR3 here is CSVVRAPSGTQYF. CDR3 DNA sequence: TGCAGCGTTGTGCGGGCCCCCAGTGGTACGCAGTATTTT.

V usage is TRBV9 and J usage is TRBJ2-7, with a weak D call TRBD2 (5 bases). The length of the CDR3 is 15 residues. V gave up 2 bases and J gave up 0 bases, with 12 bases separating them. Looked up from germline, CDR1 is SGDLS and CDR2 is YYNGEE. The CDR3 reads CASSVGLLTSYEQYF. Written as DNA, the CDR3 is TGTGCCAGCAGCGTCGGACTTCTCACCTCCTACGAGCAGTACTTC.

V gene TRBV7-9 combines with J gene TRBJ2-7; possible D gene TRBD2, 5 bases. The germline V gene has CDR1 SEHNR and CDR2 FQNEAQ (reference sequence). CDR3 length equals 14 residues. Trimming stripped 5 bases from V and 2 bases from J, with 13 bases between. In DNA, the CDR3 is TGTGCCAGCAGCGAGCACGGGAACCCCTACGAGCAGTACTTC. It encodes CASSEHGNPYEQYF.

The rearrangement joins TRBV4-1 to TRBJ2-6, with 9 bases aligning to TRBD1. The ends lost 3 bases at V and 12 bases at J; junction bases unmatched: 12. CDR1 MGHRA and CDR2 YSYEKL come from the germline V gene. The CDR3 has 16 amino acids. The CDR3 DNA is TGCGCCAGCAGCCAGAACCCATACCGGGACAGGGTCGTCCTGACTTTC. This translates into CASSQNPYRDRVVLTF.

This rearrangement joins TRBV20-1 to TRBJ2-1; perhaps TRBD1 as D (5 bases). Per the germline V gene, CDR1 is DFQATT and CDR2 is SNEGSKA (reference sequence). The length of the CDR3 is 14 residues. V lost 0 bases, J lost 2 bases, and 8 bases lay in between. CDR3 region: CSARDPGTYNEQFF. CDR3 bases: TGCAGTGCTAGAGATCCAGGGACCTACAATGAGCAGTTCTTC.

This clonotype was detected many times. The CDR3, as DNA: TGCAGCGTTGAAGCAGGGGCAGAGACCCAGTACTTC. This sequence encodes CSVEAGAETQYF. The chain links TRBV29-1 to TRBJ2-5, with D possibly matching TRBD1 (6 bases). The V and J ends lost 1 base and 4 bases respectively, with 7 bases between them. Germline CDR1 reads SQVTM; CDR2 reads ANQGSEA. The CDR3 consists of 12 residues.

The CDR3 DNA sequence: TGTGCCAGCAGCAGACGGGACGCCAAAGATACGCAGTATTTT. Protein sequence: CASSRRDAKDTQYF. The rearrangement joins TRBV7-9 to TRBJ2-3, with D tentatively TRBD1 or TRBD2 (5 bases each). The CDR3 extends over 14 amino acids. The germline V gene encodes CDR1 SEHNR and CDR2 FQNEAQ (reference sequence). V lost 5 bases and J 5 bases, leaving 14 bases between the germline ends.